Given below is one T cell receptor beta chain in context. This entry belongs to a study of blood T cell repertoires in COVID-19. Study context: COVID-19 samples from acute and convalescent phases originated in the United States, Italy and Spain. The analysed material was cDNA or gDNA that came from T cells, B-cell-depleted T cells, or PBMCs.

V trimming: 7 bases; J trimming: 2 bases; junction bases outside the gene matches: 7. Germline lookup yields CDR1 MDHEN and CDR2 SYDVKM. The length of the CDR3 is 14 residues. Study processing details: The assay estimated nucleated cells by amplifying reference gene primers. TCRdb's copy holds only in-frame clones and misses some; the assay was immunoSEQ multiplex PCR. V and J calls and clone size are given by that table; D and trimming were obtained from the DNA. Of about 240,000 clones in the sample, roughly 82% are singletons; the top ten hold approximately 4.8%. The sequence came from a woman aged 70-85 years with acute or convalescent COVID-19. The J gene is TRBJ2-7, the V gene TRBV28, with 8 bases identical to TRBD2. The sequenced sample consisted of peripheral blood. In DNA, the CDR3 is TGTGCCAGCAAGGTAGCGGGGCCTACCTACGAGCAGTACTTC. This sequence encodes CASKVAGPTYEQYF.